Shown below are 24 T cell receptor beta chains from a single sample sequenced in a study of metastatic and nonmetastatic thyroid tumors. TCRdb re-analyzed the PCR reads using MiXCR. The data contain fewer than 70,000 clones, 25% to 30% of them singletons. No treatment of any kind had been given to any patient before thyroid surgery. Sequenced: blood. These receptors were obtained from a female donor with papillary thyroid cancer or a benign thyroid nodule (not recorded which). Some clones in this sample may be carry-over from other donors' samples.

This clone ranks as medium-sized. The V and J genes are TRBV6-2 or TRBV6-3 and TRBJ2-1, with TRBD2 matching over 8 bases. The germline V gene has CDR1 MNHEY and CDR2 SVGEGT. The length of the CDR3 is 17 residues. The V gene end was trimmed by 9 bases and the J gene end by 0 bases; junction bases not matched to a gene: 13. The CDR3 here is CASNEGTGTSSYNEQFF. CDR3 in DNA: TGTGCCAGTAACGAGGGGACCGGGACTAGCTCCTACAATGAGCAGTTCTTC.

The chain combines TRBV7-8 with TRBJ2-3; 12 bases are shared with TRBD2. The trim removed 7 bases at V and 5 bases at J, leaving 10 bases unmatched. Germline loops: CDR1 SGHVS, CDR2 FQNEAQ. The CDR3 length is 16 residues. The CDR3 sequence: CASIFGLAGREDTQYF. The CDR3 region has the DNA TGTGCCAGCATCTTTGGACTAGCGGGGAGGGAAGATACGCAGTATTTT.

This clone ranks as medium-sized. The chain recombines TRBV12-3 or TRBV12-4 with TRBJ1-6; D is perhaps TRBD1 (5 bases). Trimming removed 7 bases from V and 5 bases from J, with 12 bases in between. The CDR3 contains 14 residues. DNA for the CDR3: TGTGCCAGCAAAGGGGATTCTAATAATTCACCCCTCCACTTT. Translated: CASKGDSNNSPLHF.

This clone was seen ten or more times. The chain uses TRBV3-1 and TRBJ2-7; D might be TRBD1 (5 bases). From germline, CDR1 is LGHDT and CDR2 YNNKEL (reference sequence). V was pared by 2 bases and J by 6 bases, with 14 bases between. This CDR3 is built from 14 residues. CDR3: CASSQSAGQSEQYF. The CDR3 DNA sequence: TGTGCCAGCAGCCAAAGTGCAGGGCAGTCCGAGCAGTACTTC.

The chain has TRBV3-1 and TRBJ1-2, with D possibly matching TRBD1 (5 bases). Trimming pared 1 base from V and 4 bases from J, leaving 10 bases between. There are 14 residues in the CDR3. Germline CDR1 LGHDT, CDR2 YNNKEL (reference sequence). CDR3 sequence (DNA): TGTGCCAGCAGCCAAGGGGGCAGGGTCTATGGCTACACCTTC. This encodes CASSQGGRVYGYTF. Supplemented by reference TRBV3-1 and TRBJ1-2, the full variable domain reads DTAVSQTPKYLVTQMGNDKSIKCEQNLGHDTMYWYKQDSKKFLKIMFSYNNKELIINETVPNRFSPKSPDKAHLNLHINSLELGDSAVYFCASSQGGRVYGYTFGSGTRLTVV.

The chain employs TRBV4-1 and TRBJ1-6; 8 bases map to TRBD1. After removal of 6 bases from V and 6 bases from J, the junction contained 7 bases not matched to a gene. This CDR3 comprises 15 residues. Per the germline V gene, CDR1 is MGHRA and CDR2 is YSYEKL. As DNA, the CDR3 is TGCGCCAGCAGTCTCACTGACAGGGGTAATTCACCCCTCCACTTT. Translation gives CASSLTDRGNSPLHF.

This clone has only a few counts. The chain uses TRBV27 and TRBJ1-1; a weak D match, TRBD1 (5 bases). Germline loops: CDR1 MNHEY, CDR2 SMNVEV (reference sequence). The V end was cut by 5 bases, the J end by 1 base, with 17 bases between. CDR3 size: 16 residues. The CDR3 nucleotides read TGTGCCAGCAGTACCCTGGGAGACAGCCCGAACACTGAAGCTTTCTTT. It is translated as CASSTLGDSPNTEAFF.

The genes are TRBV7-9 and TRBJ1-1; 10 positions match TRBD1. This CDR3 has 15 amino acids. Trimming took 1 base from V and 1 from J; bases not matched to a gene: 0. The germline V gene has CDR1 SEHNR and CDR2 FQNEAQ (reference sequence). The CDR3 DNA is TGTGCCAGCAGCTTAGGGGACAGGGGGAACACTGAAGCTTTCTTT. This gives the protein CASSLGDRGNTEAFF.

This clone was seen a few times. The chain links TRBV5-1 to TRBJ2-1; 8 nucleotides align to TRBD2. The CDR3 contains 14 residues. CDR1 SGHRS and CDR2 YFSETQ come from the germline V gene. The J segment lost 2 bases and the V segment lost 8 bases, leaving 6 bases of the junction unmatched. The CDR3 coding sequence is TGCGCCAGTAAGCGGGAGCCTACCTACAATGAGCAGTTCTTC. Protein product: CASKREPTYNEQFF.

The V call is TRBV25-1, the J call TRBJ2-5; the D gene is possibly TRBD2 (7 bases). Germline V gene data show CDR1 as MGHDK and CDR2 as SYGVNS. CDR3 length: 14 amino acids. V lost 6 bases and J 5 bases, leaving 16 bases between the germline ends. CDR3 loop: CASRKGGAGETQYF. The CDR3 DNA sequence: TGTGCCAGCAGGAAGGGGGGGGCCGGTGAGACCCAGTACTTC. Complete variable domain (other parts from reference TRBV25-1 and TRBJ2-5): EADIYQTPRYLVIGTGKKITLECSQTMGHDKMYWYQQDPGMELHLIHYSYGVNSTEKGDLSSESTVSRIRTEHFPLTLESARPSHTSQYLCASRKGGAGETQYFGPGTRLLVL.

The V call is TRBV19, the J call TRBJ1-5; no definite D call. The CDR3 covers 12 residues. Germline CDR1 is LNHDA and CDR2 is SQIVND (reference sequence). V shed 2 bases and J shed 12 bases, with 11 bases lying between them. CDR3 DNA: TGTGCCAGTAGTATAATGGCCGCAGACCAGCATTTT. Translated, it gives CASSIMAADQHF.

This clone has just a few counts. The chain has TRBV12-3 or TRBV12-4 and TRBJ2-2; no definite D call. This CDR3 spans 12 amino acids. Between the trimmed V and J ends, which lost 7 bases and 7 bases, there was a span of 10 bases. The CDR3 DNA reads TGTGCCAGCATCCGTCTTTACGGGGAGCTGTTTTTT. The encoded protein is CASIRLYGELFF.

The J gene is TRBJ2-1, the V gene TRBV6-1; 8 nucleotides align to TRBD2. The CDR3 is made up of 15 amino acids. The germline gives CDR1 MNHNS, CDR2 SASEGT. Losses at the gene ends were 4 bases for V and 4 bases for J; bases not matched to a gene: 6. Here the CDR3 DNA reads TGTGCCAGCAGTGGCACTAGCGGAATATACAATGAGCAGTTCTTC. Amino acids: CASSGTSGIYNEQFF.

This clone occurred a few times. The CDR3: CASSYSSQASGQHYGYTF. CDR3 sequence (DNA): TGTGCCAGCAGTTACTCGTCGCAGGCGTCCGGACAGCACTATGGCTACACCTTC. The rearrangement uses TRBV6-6 and TRBJ1-2; the D gene is possibly TRBD1 (6 bases). Germline values: CDR1 MNHNY, CDR2 SVGAGI (reference sequence). CDR3 length equals 18 residues. V lost 0 bases, J lost 3 bases, and 20 bases lay in between.

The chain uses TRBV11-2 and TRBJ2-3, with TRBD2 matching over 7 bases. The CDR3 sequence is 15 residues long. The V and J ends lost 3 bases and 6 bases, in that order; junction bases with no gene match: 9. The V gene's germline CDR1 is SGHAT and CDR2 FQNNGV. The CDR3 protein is CASSLNWEGHDTQYF. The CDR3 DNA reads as TGTGCCAGCAGCTTGAATTGGGAGGGCCACGATACGCAGTATTTT.

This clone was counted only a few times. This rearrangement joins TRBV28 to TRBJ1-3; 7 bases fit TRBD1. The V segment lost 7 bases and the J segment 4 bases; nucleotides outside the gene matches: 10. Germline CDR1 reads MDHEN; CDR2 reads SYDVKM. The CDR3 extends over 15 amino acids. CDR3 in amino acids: CASTPGDSAGNTIYF. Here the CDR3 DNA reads TGTGCCAGCACCCCAGGGGACAGTGCGGGAAACACCATATATTTT.

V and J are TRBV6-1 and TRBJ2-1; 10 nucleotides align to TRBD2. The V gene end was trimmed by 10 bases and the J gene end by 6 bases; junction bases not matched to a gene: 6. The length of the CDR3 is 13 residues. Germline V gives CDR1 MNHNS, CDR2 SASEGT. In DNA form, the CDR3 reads TGTGCCATATCTAGCGGGAGTGGCAATGAGCAGTTCTTC. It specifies CAISSGSGNEQFF.

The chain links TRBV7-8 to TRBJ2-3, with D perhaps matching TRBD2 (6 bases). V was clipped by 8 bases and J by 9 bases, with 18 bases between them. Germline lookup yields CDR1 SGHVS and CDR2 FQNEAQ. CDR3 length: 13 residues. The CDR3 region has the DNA TGTGCCAGCGGAGTGACTAGTTTTGCGACGCAGTATTTT. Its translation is CASGVTSFATQYF.

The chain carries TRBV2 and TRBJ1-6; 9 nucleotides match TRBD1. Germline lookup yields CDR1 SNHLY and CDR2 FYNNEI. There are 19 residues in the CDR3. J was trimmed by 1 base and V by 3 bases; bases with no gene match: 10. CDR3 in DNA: TGTGCCAGCAGTGACTGGGGACAGGGCATATTTTCCTATAATTCACCCCTCCACTTT. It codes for CASSDWGQGIFSYNSPLHF.

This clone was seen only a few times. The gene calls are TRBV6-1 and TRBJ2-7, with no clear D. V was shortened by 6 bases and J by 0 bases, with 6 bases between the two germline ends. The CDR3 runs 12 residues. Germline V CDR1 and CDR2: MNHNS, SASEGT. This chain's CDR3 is CASSLHSYEQYF. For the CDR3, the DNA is TGTGCCAGCAGCCTTCACTCCTACGAGCAGTACTTC.

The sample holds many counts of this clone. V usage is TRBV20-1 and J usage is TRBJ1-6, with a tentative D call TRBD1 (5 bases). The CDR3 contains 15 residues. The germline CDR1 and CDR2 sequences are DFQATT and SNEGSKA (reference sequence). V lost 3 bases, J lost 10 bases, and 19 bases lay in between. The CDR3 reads CSARTLGTTRSPLHF. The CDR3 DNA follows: TGCAGTGCTAGGACTTTGGGGACTACTCGCTCACCCCTCCACTTT.

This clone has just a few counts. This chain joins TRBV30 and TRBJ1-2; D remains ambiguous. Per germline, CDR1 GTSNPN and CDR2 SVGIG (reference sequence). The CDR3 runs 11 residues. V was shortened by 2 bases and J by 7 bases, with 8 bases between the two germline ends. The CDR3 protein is CAWSRTGGYTF. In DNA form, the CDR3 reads TGTGCCTGGAGTCGGACTGGTGGCTACACCTTC.

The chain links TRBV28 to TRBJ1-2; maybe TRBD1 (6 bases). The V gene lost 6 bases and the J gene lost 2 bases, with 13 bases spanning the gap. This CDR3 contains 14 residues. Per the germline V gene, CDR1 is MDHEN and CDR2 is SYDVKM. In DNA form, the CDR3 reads TGTGCCAGCAGAAGAACAGGGTTAAACTATGGCTACACCTTC. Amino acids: CASRRTGLNYGYTF.

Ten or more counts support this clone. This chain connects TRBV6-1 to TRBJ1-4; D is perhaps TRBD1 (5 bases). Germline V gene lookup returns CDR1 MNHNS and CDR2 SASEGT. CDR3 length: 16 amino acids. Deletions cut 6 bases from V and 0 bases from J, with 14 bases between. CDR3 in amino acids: CASRDRDPATNEKLFF. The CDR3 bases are TGTGCCAGCAGGGACCGGGACCCAGCAACTAATGAAAAACTGTTTTTT.